These 14 T cell receptor beta chains came from one sample sequenced in a study of human T cells and chemical hapten exposure. TCRdb called the RACE reads again in MiXCR, with one record for every CDR3 protein. The table lists around 71,000 distinct CDR3 sequences, roughly 9.2% of them singletons. Time point in this sample: patch test 1, 2 weeks after DPC sensitization. Indicated treatment: therapeutic diphenylcyclopropenone sensitization with weekly scalp DPC. Sequenced material: whole blood, taken in connection with sensitization to the hapten diphenylcyclopropenone (DPC). These receptor sequences come from a woman in her thirties or forties with alopecia areata. Some clones in this sample may be carry-over from other donors' samples.

The V gene is TRBV4-3, the J gene TRBJ2-1; a weak D match, TRBD2 (5 bases). In germline, CDR1 is LGHNA, CDR2 YSLEER. The CDR3 has 14 residues. Trimming stripped 1 base from V and 5 bases from J, with 9 bases between. As DNA, the CDR3 is TGCGCCAGCAGCCAAGGGGAGTCCCACAATGAGCAGTTCTTC. Protein product: CASSQGESHNEQFF.

The chain joins TRBV29-1 to TRBJ2-5, with D maybe TRBD2 (5 bases). Germline assignment: CDR1 SQVTM and CDR2 ANQGSEA. The CDR3 totals 14 residues. V shed 3 bases and J shed 5 bases, with 16 bases lying between them. The CDR3 reads CSVDAVTMGETQYF. DNA for the CDR3: TGCAGCGTTGACGCGGTGACTATGGGTGAGACCCAGTACTTC.

This clonotype was detected many times. The CDR3 loop is CASSHGATSGLPDTQYF. DNA of the CDR3: TGCGCCAGCAGCCATGGAGCGACTAGCGGATTACCAGATACGCAGTATTTT. The chain has TRBV4-3 and TRBJ2-3, with 9 bases matching TRBD2. Losses at the gene ends were 3 bases for V and 4 bases for J; bases not matched to a gene: 11. Germline-derived CDR1 and CDR2 are LGHNA and YSLEER. The CDR3 runs 17 residues.

This clonotype was detected many times. This chain links TRBV7-9 with TRBJ1-6; D not certain. Between the trimmed V and J ends, which lost 5 bases and 6 bases, there was a span of 11 bases. This CDR3 is 14 amino acids long. Germline V lookup: CDR1 SEHNR, CDR2 FQNEAQ (reference sequence). The CDR3 loop is CASSPTSSNSPLHF. As DNA, the CDR3 is TGTGCCAGCAGCCCTACGAGTAGTAATTCACCCCTCCACTTT.

This clonotype has a count of ten or more. V and J are TRBV5-3 and TRBJ2-1; 7 nucleotides align to TRBD1. TRBV5-3 counts as an open reading frame of uncertain function. V trimming: 7 bases; J trimming: 0 bases; junction bases outside the gene matches: 7. The CDR3 length is 15 residues. CDR3 in DNA: TGTGCCAGATCCCTCGGGACAGACTCCTACAATGAGCAGTTCTTC. It specifies CARSLGTDSYNEQFF.

This clonotype has more than one count but fewer than ten. The chain recombines TRBV12-3 or TRBV12-4 with TRBJ1-1; D remains unclear. Trimming removed 0 bases from V and 3 bases from J, with 8 bases in between. The CDR3 runs to 14 residues. The CDR3, as DNA: TGTGCCAGCAGTTTAGCGGGATGGGACACTGAAGCTTTCTTT. It specifies CASSLAGWDTEAFF.

This clonotype was detected many times. V usage is TRBV7-8 and J usage is TRBJ2-3; D possibly corresponds to TRBD2 (6 bases). The CDR3 consists of 14 residues. The ends were cut back, 5 bases at V and 2 bases at J, with 11 bases in the middle. The V gene's germline CDR1 is SGHVS and CDR2 FQNEAQ. The CDR3 DNA reads TGTGCCAGCAGCGCCGGGACTCTCACAGATACGCAGTATTTT. It translates to CASSAGTLTDTQYF.

V gene TRBV11-2 combines with J gene TRBJ2-1; TRBD2 is a possible D gene (5 bases). Per the germline V gene, CDR1 is SGHAT and CDR2 is FQNNGV. CDR3 length: 14 residues. V was cut by 7 bases and J by 7 bases, with 17 bases left in between. CDR3 nucleotides: TGTGCCAGCACCGGACCAGCGGAAACAAATGAGCAGTTCTTC. It translates to CASTGPAETNEQFF. The full variable domain, its missing parts supplied by reference TRBV11-2 and TRBJ2-1, is EAGVAQSPRYKIIEKRQSVAFWCNPISGHATLYWYQQILGQGPKLLIQFQNNGVVDDSQLPKDRFSAERLKGVDSTLKIQPAKLEDSAVYLCASTGPAETNEQFFGPGTRLTVL.

This clonotype was found many times. The J gene is TRBJ1-5, the V gene TRBV29-1; 9 bases agree with TRBD1. V shed 6 bases, J shed 6 bases, and the junction held 6 bases outside the gene matches. The CDR3 length is 13 residues. From germline, CDR1 is SQVTM and CDR2 ANQGSEA. CDR3 DNA: TGCAGCGTGGGACAGGGTGGTGGTCAGCCCCAGCATTTT. Translation: CSVGQGGGQPQHF.

The table lists this clonotype with many counts. The V call is TRBV9, the J call TRBJ2-7; either TRBD1 or TRBD2 may fit D (6 bases each). The CDR3 is 15 residues long. Trimming took off 3 bases at V and 0 bases at J, with 13 bases between the two ends. The germline gives CDR1 SGDLS, CDR2 YYNGEE. CDR3 in amino acids: CASSGGGQTSYEQYF. The CDR3 DNA sequence: TGTGCCAGCAGCGGAGGGGGGCAGACCTCCTACGAGCAGTACTTC. Full variable domain (missing parts from reference TRBV9 and TRBJ2-7): DSGVTQTPKHLITATGQRVTLRCSPRSGDLSVYWYQQSLDQGLQFLIQYYNGEERAKGNILERFSAQQFPDLHSELNLSSLELGDSALYFCASSGGGQTSYEQYFGPGTRLTVT.

This clonotype came up a few times. The rearrangement joins TRBV7-8 to TRBJ1-2; no definite D call. CDR3 length: 14 amino acids. V was cut by 5 bases and J by 8 bases, with 18 bases left in between. Germline V gives CDR1 SGHVS, CDR2 FQNEAQ. CDR3 DNA: TGTGCCAGCAGCCAATCCCGTAACTTCGGCGGCTACACCTTC. It codes for CASSQSRNFGGYTF.

The chain employs TRBV6-2 or TRBV6-3 and TRBJ1-2; D not resolved. Between the trimmed V and J ends, which lost 6 bases and 3 bases, there was a span of 8 bases. The CDR3 runs to 12 residues. CDR1 MNHEY and CDR2 SVGEGT come from the germline V gene. CDR3 sequence reads: CASRFQDYGYTF. CDR3 DNA: TGTGCCAGCAGATTTCAGGACTATGGCTACACCTTC.

This clonotype was observed a few times. This sequence joins TRBV11-2 and TRBJ2-5; 7 bases are a match to TRBD1. Germline-derived CDR1 and CDR2 are SGHAT and FQNNGV. The CDR3 length is 17 residues. After removal of 2 bases from V and 1 base from J, the junction contained 10 bases not matched to a gene. The CDR3 is CASSLRNPTGTQETQYF. In DNA, the CDR3 is TGTGCCAGCAGCTTAAGAAACCCGACAGGGACCCAAGAGACCCAGTACTTC.

This clonotype has just a few counts. The rearrangement links TRBV27 to TRBJ2-1; 10 nucleotides match TRBD2. The CDR3 has 14 residues. Germline CDR1 MNHEY, CDR2 SMNVEV (reference sequence). The junction had 4 bases not matched to a gene; V was cut back by 5 bases and J by 6 bases. The CDR3 loop is CASSGGLAVNEQFF. The CDR3 DNA is TGTGCCAGCAGTGGAGGACTAGCGGTCAATGAGCAGTTCTTC.